This T cell receptor (beta chain) was captured by sequencing in a study of prognosis after radiotherapy for stage I lung cancer. Overall study: None of the patients had concurrent treatment alongside stereotactic body radiotherapy.

There are many counts of this clonotype. The antigen is undetermined. Trimming shortened V by 10 bases and J by 1 base, and 8 bases separated the two germline ends. This CDR3 region has 12 residues. CDR1 MNHNS and CDR2 SASEGT come from the germline V gene. Findings of the study overall: Patients' TRBV and TRBJ gene usage reportedly differed by presence or absence of metastases. Reduced unique TCR clone counts were recorded after stereotactic body radiation therapy, with a median of about 10,000 versus 6,900.

Amplicons of TCR beta CDR3 were generated from genomic DNA by two-round multiplex PCR. First-round PCR, the initial amplification, used primers specific to each TRBV and TRBJ gene. MiXCR was run by TCRdb on the multiplex PCR reads, yielding one entry per CDR3 protein. The sample comprises 15,000 to 20,000 distinct CDR3 sequences, over 25% of which are singletons, and about 33% rests with the top ten. This chain uses TRBV6-1 with TRBJ1-5; no reliable D call. The TCR originated in a donor aged 50 or older with non-small cell lung cancer. Source: PBMCs, taken before or after stereotactic body radiation therapy (not recorded which). This CDR3 reads CAIAVSNQPQHF. CDR3 nucleotides: TGTGCCATCGCGGTGAGCAATCAGCCCCAGCATTTT.